This T cell receptor (beta chain) was sequenced in a study of T cell changes during pregnancy in multiple sclerosis. Profiling relied on immunoSEQ multiplex PCR, and the TCRdb table lists in-frame clones only, not all of them. The table shows around 40,000 clones, with about 87% occurring only once. This CDR3 region has 17 residues. The germline V gene has CDR1 LNHNV and CDR2 YYDKDF (reference sequence). With V trimmed by 0 bases and J by 1 base, 8 bases remained unmatched. This receptor was obtained from a female donor with multiple sclerosis, enrolled in a pregnancy study. Sample: CD4+ T cells from peripheral blood mononuclear cells, taken before pregnancy. The chain has TRBV15 and TRBJ1-2; 7 nucleotides align to TRBD1. CDR3 sequence (DNA): TGTGCCACCAGCAGAGATCAACCTGGACAGGATAACTATGGCTACACCTTC. Translated: CATSRDQPGQDNYGYTF. The full variable domain, rest sourced from reference TRBV15 and TRBJ1-2, is DAMVIQNPRYQVTQFGKPVTLSCSQTLNHNVMYWYQQKSSQAPKLLFHYYDKDFNNEADTPDNFQSRRPNTSFCFLDIRSPGLGDTAMYLCATSRDQPGQDNYGYTFGSGTRLTVV.